These 14 T cell receptor beta chains share one sample of origin, sequenced in a study of high-grade serous ovarian cancer treatment subgroups. This table comes from immunoSEQ multiplex PCR, and its TCRdb copy is limited to in-frame clones, with some not included. The profile shows about 15,000 clones, 73% of them singletons. Tumor tissue was taken before any definitive surgery or chemotherapy was given. Sample: tumor tissue. The receptors were sampled from a human donor with high-grade serous ovarian cancer.

This rearrangement joins TRBV4-1 to TRBJ1-2; D unresolved. CDR1 MGHRA and CDR2 YSYEKL come from the germline V gene. This CDR3 has 15 amino acids. Trimming stripped 0 bases from V and 4 bases from J, with 12 bases between. In DNA, the CDR3 is TGCGCCAGCAGCCAAGATCCCAGCTTTCCCTATGGCTACACCTTC. Encoded protein: CASSQDPSFPYGYTF.

This rearrangement joins TRBV7-2 to TRBJ2-7, with 7 positions matching TRBD2. CDR1 is SGHTA, CDR2 FQGNSA, per germline. The CDR3 spans 15 residues. J lost 2 bases, V lost 5 bases, and 9 bases had no gene match. The CDR3 loop reads CASSLHRRGTYEQYF. CDR3 bases: TGTGCCAGCAGCCTTCACCGGCGGGGGACCTACGAGCAGTACTTC.

The J gene is TRBJ2-3, the V gene TRBV10-2, with D possibly TRBD2 on 6 matching bases. Trimming took off 4 bases at V and 4 bases at J, with 12 bases between the two ends. There are 14 residues in the CDR3. Germline V gene sequence: CDR1 WSHSY, CDR2 SAAADI. CDR3 sequence: CASSVSGGADTQYF. For the CDR3, the DNA is TGCGCCAGCAGTGTAAGCGGAGGGGCAGATACGCAGTATTTT.

The gene calls are TRBV9 and TRBJ1-3, with D possibly matching TRBD1 (6 bases). The V end lost 4 bases, the J end lost 4 bases, and 18 bases lay between the germline ends. The CDR3 is made up of 16 amino acids. Per the germline V gene, CDR1 is SGDLS and CDR2 is YYNGEE. The CDR3 DNA is TGTGCCAGCAGCCCACAGGGACCAGGGCCCGGAAACACCATATATTTT. This translates into CASSPQGPGPGNTIYF.

V is TRBV1 and J is TRBJ2-5; TRBD1 is the table's D call and was not checked against the DNA. TRBV1 is recorded as a pseudogene. The CDR3 is made up of 14 amino acids. The DNA of the CDR3 is TGCACCAGCAGCCACAATCAGGGCCAAGAGACCCAGTACTTC. It encodes CTSSHNQGQETQYF.

The rearrangement joins TRBV5-1 to TRBJ1-1, with D unresolved. Germline values: CDR1 SGHRS, CDR2 YFSETQ. This CDR3 is 18 amino acids long. The V end lost 1 base, the J end lost 0 bases, and 19 bases lay between the germline ends. In nucleotides, the CDR3 is TGCGCCAGCAGCTTGAGGCCCCAATTGCCGGGTATGAACACTGAAGCTTTCTTT. Residues: CASSLRPQLPGMNTEAFF.

The J gene is TRBJ2-3, the V gene TRBV7-2, with unresolved D. This CDR3 region has 13 residues. The V gene's germline CDR1 is SGHTA and CDR2 FQGNSA. The germline V and J ends were trimmed by 1 base and 6 bases, with 8 bases remaining between them. The CDR3 DNA is TGTGCCAGCAGCTTAGGTTTTGGGGATACGCAGTATTTT. Translating gives CASSLGFGDTQYF.

This chain links TRBV5-4 with TRBJ2-6; D is tentatively TRBD1 or TRBD2 (5 bases each). Germline V CDR1 and CDR2: SGHNT, YYREEE (reference sequence). V was trimmed by 3 bases and J by 1 base, leaving 11 bases between them. The CDR3 is 16 residues long. The CDR3 here is CASSWDRGSGANVLTF. CDR3 sequence (DNA): TGTGCCAGCAGCTGGGACCGGGGATCTGGGGCCAACGTCCTGACTTTC.

The CDR3 here is CASSTQRGGTGELFF. For the CDR3, the DNA is TGTGCCAGCAGCACCCAGAGGGGAGGGACCGGGGAGCTGTTTTTT. The chain recombines TRBV7-3 with TRBJ2-2; 7 bases line up with TRBD2. The J segment lost 5 bases and the V segment lost 5 bases, leaving 8 bases of the junction unmatched. Per germline, CDR1 SGHTA and CDR2 FQGTGA. The CDR3 length is 15 residues.

V is TRBV27 and J is TRBJ1-2, with TRBD1 identical over 10 bases. The germline V gene encodes CDR1 MNHEY and CDR2 SMNVEV (reference sequence). Trimming removed 3 bases from V and 5 bases from J; junction bases left unmatched: 6. This CDR3 has 15 amino acids. The CDR3 DNA reads TGTGCCAGCAGTTTTCGGACAGGGGGTTGGTATGGCTACACCTTC. It encodes CASSFRTGGWYGYTF.

A few counts support this clone. V and J are TRBV7-2 and TRBJ2-2; D ambiguous. V lost 0 bases and J 5 bases, leaving 4 bases between the germline ends. The CDR3 has 13 residues. Per germline, CDR1 SGHTA and CDR2 FQGNSA. In nucleotides, the CDR3 is TGTGCCAGCAGCTTAGCGGGAACCGGGGAGCTGTTTTTT. Protein sequence: CASSLAGTGELFF.

This clone was observed a few times. This chain links TRBV6-6 with TRBJ1-6, with D perhaps matching TRBD1 (5 bases). V dropped 7 bases and J dropped 0 bases, with 13 bases sitting between them. In germline, CDR1 is MNHNY, CDR2 SVGAGI (reference sequence). The CDR3 is made up of 16 amino acids. The CDR3 DNA reads TGTGCCAGCACCCTCAGGGCGAGCTCCTATAATTCACCCCTCCACTTT. The encoded protein is CASTLRASSYNSPLHF.

This clone was seen a handful of times. The chain uses TRBV9 and TRBJ2-3; TRBD2 matches at 11 bases. The CDR3 covers 16 residues. The V and J ends lost 0 bases and 5 bases, in that order; junction bases with no gene match: 5. Germline V gives CDR1 SGDLS, CDR2 YYNGEE. The CDR3 bases are TGTGCCAGCAGCGTAGCTAGCGGGGGGATGGGAGATACGCAGTATTTT. Translated: CASSVASGGMGDTQYF. Supplemented by reference TRBV9 and TRBJ2-3, the full variable domain reads DSGVTQTPKHLITATGQRVTLRCSPRSGDLSVYWYQQSLDQGLQFLIQYYNGEERAKGNILERFSAQQFPDLHSELNLSSLELGDSALYFCASSVASGGMGDTQYFGPGTRLTVL.

The CDR3 nucleotides read TGTGCCAGCAGCCTCCTCGGGGAGACCCAGTACTTC. Encoded protein: CASSLLGETQYF. The genes are TRBV7-3 and TRBJ2-5; D not certain. V dropped 5 bases and J dropped 5 bases, with 9 bases sitting between them. CDR1 is SGHTA and CDR2 is FQGTGA in the germline V gene. The CDR3 length is 12 residues. The variable domain in full, with the rest retrieved from reference TRBV7-3 and TRBJ2-5, is GAGVSQTPSNKVTEKGKYVELRCDPISGHTALYWYRQSLGQGPEFLIYFQGTGAADDSGLPNDRFFAVRPEGSVSTLKIQRTERGDSAVYLCASSLLGETQYFGPGTRLLVL.